Sequencing of this T cell receptor (beta chain) was carried out in a study of neurological immune-mediated disorders. Germline V gene data show CDR1 as SGHTA and CDR2 as FQGNSA. CDR3 length: 14 amino acids. V lost 4 bases and J lost 6; bases outside the gene matches: 7. TCRdb reprocessed the 5' RACE reads via MiXCR and lists one record per CDR3 protein. The sample consists of approximately 47,000 distinct CDR3 sequences, roughly an eighth of them appearing once. This clonotype was detected many times. This sample's time point: longitudinal time-point 3. The receptor comes from a male donor with HTLV-1-associated myelopathy (HAM/TSP). The chain recombines TRBV7-2 with TRBJ1-2; 8 bases are a match to TRBD1. What was sequenced was PBMCs. DNA of the CDR3: TGTGCCAGCAGCTGGATACAGGGGGTGGATGGCTACACCTTC. As protein: CASSWIQGVDGYTF.